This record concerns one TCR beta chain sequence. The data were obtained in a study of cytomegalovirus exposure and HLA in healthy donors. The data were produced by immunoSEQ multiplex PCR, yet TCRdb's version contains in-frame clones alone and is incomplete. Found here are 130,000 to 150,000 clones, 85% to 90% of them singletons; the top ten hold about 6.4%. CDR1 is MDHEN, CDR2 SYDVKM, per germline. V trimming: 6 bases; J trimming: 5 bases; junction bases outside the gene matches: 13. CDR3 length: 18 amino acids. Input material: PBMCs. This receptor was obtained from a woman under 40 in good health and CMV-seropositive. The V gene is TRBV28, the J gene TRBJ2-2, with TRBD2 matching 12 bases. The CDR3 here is CASSSIRTSGTSTGELFF. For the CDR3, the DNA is TGTGCCAGCAGCAGCATTAGGACTAGCGGGACGAGTACCGGGGAGCTGTTTTTT.